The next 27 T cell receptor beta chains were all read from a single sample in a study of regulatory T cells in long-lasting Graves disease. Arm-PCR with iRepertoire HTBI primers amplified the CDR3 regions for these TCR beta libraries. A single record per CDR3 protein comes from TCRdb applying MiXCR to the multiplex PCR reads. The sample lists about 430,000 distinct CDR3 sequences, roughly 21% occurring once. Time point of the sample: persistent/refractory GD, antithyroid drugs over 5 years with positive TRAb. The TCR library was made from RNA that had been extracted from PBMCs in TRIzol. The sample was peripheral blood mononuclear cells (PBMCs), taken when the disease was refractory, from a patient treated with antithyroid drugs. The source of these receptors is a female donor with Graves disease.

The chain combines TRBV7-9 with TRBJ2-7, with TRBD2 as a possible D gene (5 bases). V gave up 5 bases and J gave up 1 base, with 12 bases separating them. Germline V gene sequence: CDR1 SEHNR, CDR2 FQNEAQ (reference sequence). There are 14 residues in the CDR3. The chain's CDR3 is CASSELEGSYEQYF. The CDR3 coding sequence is TGTGCCAGCAGCGAGTTAGAGGGATCCTACGAGCAGTACTTC.

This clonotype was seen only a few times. Here the CDR3 reads CASRAARLAGGPGETQYF. The CDR3 DNA reads TGTGCCAGCCGGGCTGCCCGGCTAGCGGGAGGTCCGGGGGAGACCCAGTACTTC. The chain couples TRBV7-2 to TRBJ2-5; 11 bases are shared with TRBD2. This CDR3 region has 18 residues. Germline V gene sequence: CDR1 SGHTA, CDR2 FQGNSA. With V trimmed by 8 bases and J by 5 bases, 19 bases remained unmatched.

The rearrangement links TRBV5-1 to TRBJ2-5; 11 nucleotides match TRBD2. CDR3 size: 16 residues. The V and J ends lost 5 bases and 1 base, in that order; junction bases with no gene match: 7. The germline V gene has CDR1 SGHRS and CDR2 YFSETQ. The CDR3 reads CASSLGLAGTQETQYF. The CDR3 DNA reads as TGCGCCAGCAGTTTAGGACTAGCGGGCACCCAAGAGACCCAGTACTTC.

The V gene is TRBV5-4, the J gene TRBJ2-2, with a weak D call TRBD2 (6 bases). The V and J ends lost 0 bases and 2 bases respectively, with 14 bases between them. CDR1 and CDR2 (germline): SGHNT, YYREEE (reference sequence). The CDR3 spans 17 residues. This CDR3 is CASSLVLGSGNTGELFF. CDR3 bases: TGTGCCAGCAGCTTGGTTCTGGGTAGCGGCAACACCGGGGAGCTGTTTTTT.

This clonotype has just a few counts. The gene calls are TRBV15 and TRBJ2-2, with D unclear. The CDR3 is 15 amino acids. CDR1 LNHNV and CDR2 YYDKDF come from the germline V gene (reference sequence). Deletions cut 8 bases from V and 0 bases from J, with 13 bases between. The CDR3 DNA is TGTGCCACCCTTGCCGAAGGAACGAACACCGGGGAGCTGTTTTTT. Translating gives CATLAEGTNTGELFF.

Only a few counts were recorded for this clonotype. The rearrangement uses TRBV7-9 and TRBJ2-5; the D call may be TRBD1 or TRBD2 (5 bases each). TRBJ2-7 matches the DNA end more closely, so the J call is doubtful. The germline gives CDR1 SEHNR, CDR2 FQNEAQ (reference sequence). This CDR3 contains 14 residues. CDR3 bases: TGTGCCAGCAGCTCCTGGGACCTAACCTACGAGCAGTACTTC. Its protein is CASSSWDLTYEQYF.

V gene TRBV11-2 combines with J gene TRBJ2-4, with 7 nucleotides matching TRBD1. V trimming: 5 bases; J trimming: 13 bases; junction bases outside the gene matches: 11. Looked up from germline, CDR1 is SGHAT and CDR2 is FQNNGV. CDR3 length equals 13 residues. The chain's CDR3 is CASSPGQLWEQYF. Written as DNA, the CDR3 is TGTGCCAGCAGCCCGGGACAGTTATGGGAGCAGTACTTC.

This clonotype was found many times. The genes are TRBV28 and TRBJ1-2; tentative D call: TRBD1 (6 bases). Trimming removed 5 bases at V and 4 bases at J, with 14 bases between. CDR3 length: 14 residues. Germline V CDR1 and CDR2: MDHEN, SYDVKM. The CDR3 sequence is CASSLQGSGYGYTF. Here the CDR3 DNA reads TGTGCCAGCAGTCTCCAGGGGTCGGGCTATGGCTACACCTTC.

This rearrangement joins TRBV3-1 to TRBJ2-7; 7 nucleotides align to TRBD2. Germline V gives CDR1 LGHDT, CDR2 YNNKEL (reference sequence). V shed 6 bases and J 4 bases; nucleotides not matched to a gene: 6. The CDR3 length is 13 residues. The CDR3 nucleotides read TGTGCCAGCAGTCTAAAGCGGGGTTACGAGCAGTACTTC. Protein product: CASSLKRGYEQYF.

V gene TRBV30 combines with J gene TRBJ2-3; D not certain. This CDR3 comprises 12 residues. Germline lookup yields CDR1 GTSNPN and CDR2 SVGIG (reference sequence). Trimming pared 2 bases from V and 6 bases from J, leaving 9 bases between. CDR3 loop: CAWSNLKDTQYF. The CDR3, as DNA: TGTGCCTGGAGTAACCTCAAGGATACGCAGTATTTT.

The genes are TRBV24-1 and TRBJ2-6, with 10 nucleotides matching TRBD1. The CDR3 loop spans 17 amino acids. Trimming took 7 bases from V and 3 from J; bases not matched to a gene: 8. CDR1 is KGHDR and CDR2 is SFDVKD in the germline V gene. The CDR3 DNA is TGTGCCACCAGCCCCAGGACAGGGGGAGGTGGGGCCAACGTCCTGACTTTC. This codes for CATSPRTGGGGANVLTF.

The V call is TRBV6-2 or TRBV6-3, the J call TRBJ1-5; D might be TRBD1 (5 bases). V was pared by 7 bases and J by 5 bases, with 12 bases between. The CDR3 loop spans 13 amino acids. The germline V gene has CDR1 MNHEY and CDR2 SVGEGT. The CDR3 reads CASKSTADQPQHF. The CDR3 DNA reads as TGTGCCAGCAAGTCGACAGCTGATCAGCCCCAGCATTTT.

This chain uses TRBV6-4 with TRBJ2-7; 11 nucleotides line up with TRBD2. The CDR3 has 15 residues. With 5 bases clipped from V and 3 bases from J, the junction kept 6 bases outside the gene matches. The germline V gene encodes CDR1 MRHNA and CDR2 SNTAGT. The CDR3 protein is CASSILAGAFYEQYF. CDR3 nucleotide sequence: TGTGCCAGCAGTATACTAGCGGGAGCGTTCTACGAGCAGTACTTC.

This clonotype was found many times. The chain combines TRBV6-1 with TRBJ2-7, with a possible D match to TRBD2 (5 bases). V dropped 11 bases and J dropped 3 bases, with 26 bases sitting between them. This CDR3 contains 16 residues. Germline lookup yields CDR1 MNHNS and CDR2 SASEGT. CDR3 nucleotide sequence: TGTGCCGCCCGGGGAGCCTTACCTCCCGGGGACTACGAGCAGTACTTC. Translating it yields CAARGALPPGDYEQYF.

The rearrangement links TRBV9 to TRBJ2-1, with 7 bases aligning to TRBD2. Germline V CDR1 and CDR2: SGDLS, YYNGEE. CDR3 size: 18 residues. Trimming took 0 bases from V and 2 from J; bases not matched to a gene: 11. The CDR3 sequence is CASSVDLMAGETYNEQFF. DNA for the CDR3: TGTGCCAGCAGCGTAGACCTTATGGCGGGAGAGACCTACAATGAGCAGTTCTTC.

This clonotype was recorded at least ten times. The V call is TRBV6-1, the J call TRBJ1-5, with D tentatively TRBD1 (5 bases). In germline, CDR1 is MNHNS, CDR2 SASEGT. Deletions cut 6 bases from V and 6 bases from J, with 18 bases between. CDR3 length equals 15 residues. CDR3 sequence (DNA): TGTGCCAGCAGCGCCGACCAAGGGGTAGGTCAGCCCCAGCATTTT. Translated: CASSADQGVGQPQHF.

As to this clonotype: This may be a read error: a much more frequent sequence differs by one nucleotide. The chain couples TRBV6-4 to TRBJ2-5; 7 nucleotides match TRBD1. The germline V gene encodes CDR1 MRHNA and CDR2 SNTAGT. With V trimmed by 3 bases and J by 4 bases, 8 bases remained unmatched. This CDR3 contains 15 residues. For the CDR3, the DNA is TGTGCCAGCAGTGAAGTGGGACAGAGAAGAGAGACCCAGTACTTC. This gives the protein CASSEVGQRRETQYF.

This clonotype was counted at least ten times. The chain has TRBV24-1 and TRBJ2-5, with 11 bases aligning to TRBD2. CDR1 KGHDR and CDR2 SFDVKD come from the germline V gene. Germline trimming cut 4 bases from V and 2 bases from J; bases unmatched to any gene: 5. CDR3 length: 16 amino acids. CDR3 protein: CATSELAGGSQETQYF. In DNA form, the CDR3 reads TGTGCCACCAGTGAGCTAGCGGGAGGCTCTCAAGAGACCCAGTACTTC.

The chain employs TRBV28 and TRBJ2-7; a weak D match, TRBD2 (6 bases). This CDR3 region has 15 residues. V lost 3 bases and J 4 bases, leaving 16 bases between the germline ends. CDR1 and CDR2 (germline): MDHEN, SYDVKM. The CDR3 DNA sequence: TGTGCCAGCAGTTTCCCCGGGACTGGAAGTTACGAGCAGTACTTC. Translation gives CASSFPGTGSYEQYF.

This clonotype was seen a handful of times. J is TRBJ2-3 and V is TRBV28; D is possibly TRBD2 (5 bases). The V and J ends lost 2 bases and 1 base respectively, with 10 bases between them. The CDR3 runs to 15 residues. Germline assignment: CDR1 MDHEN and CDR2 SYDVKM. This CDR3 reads CASSLVARGTDTQYF. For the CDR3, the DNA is TGTGCCAGCAGTTTAGTGGCGCGGGGCACAGATACGCAGTATTTT.

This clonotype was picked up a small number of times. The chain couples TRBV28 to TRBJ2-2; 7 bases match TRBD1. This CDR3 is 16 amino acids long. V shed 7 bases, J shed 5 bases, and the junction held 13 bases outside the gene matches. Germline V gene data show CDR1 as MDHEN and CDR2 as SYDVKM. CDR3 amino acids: CASTSLGGAGTGELFF. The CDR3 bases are TGTGCCAGCACCTCCTTAGGGGGCGCCGGGACCGGGGAGCTGTTTTTT.

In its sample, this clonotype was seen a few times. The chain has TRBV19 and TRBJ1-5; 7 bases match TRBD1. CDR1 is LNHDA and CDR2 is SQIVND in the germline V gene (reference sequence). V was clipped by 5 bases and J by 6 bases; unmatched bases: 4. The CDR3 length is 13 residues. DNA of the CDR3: TGTGCCAGTAGTGGGACAGTCGCTCAGCCCCAGCATTTT. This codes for CASSGTVAQPQHF. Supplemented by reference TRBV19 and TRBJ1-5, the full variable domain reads DGGITQSPKYLFRKEGQNVTLSCEQNLNHDAMYWYRQDPGQGLRLIYYSQIVNDFQKGDIAEGYSVSREKKESFPLTVTSAQKNPTAFYLCASSGTVAQPQHFGDGTRLSIL.

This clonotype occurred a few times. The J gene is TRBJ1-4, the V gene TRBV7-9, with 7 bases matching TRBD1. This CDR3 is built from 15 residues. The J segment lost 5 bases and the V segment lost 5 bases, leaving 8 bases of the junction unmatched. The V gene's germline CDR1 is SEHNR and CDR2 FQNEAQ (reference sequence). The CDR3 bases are TGTGCCAGCAGCACCGCTTCAGGGGGAAATGAAAAACTGTTTTTT. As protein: CASSTASGGNEKLFF.

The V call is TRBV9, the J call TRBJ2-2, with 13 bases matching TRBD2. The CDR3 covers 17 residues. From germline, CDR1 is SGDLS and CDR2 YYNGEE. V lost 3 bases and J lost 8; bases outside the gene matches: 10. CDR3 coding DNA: TGTGCCAGCAGCGGGACTCCGGGACTAGCGGGACAGGGGGAGCTGTTTTTT. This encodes CASSGTPGLAGQGELFF.

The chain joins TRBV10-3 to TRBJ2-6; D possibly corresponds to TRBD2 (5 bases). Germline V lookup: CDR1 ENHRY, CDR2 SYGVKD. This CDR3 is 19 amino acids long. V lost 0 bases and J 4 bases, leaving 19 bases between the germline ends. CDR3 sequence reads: CAISESGLLTAEGANVLTF. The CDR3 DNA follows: TGTGCCATCAGTGAGTCCGGGTTGCTCACAGCGGAAGGGGCCAACGTCCTGACTTTC.

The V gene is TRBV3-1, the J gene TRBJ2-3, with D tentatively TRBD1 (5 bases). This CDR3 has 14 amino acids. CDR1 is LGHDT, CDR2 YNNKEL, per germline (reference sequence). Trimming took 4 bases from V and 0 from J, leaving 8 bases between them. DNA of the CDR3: TGTGCCAGCAGCCTGGGGCGTAGCACAGATACGCAGTATTTT. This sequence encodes CASSLGRSTDTQYF.

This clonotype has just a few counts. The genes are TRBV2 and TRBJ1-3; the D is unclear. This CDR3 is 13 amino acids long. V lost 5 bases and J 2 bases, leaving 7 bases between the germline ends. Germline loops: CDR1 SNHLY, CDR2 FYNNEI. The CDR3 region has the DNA TGTGCCAGCAGTCCCGGTCCTGGAAACACCATATATTTT. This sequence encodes CASSPGPGNTIYF.